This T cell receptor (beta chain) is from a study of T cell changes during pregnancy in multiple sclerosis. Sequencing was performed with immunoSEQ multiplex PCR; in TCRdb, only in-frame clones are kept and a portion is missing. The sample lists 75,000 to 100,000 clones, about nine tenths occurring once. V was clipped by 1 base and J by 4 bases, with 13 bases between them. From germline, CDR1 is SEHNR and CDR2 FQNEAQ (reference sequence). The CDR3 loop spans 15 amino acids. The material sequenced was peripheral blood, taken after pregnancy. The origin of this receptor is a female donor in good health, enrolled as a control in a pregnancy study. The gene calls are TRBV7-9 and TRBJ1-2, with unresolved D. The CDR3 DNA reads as TGTGCCAGCAGCTTAGGCCGGGAATCTGCCTATGGCTACACCTTC. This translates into CASSLGRESAYGYTF.